This TCR beta chain was observed in a study of early T cells in non-severe SARS-CoV-2 infection. At the level of the study: Whole-blood bulk RNA, unsorted, was sequenced, and chains were unpaired.

TCRdb redid the calling of the 5' RACE reads with MiXCR, one entry per CDR3 protein. The data hold about 29,000 distinct CDR3 sequences, with 5% observed a single time. The CDR3 covers 13 residues. The trim removed 4 bases at V and 6 bases at J, leaving 4 bases unmatched. Germline V gives CDR1 DFQATT, CDR2 SNEGSKA (reference sequence). Sequencing input: whole blood. The receptor was isolated from an adult who was a healthcare worker with PCR-confirmed SARS-CoV-2 infection or an uninfected control (not recorded which). The J gene is TRBJ1-2, the V gene TRBV20-1, with TRBD1 matching over 11 bases. The CDR3 protein is CSAKRTGGNGYTF. CDR3 bases: TGCAGTGCTAAAAGGACAGGGGGCAATGGCTACACCTTC.